The present T cell receptor (beta chain) was sequenced within a study of cytomegalovirus exposure and HLA in healthy donors. The PCR ran on 60 Vbeta and 13 Jbeta primers. Here immunoSEQ multiplex PCR was the method, and the copy in TCRdb shows in-frame clones only, minus some. The sample totals roughly 100,000 clones; its top ten clones hold 3.5%. V shed 6 bases and J shed 4 bases, with 8 bases lying between them. This CDR3 has 12 residues. Germline assignment: CDR1 SGHRS and CDR2 YFSETQ. V and J are TRBV5-1 and TRBJ1-3; D not certain. Source material: PBMCs. This clonotype originated in a man aged 35-49 years in good health and CMV-seronegative. The CDR3: CASTDTGNTIYF. The CDR3 region has the DNA TGCGCCAGCACCGACACCGGAAACACCATATATTTT.